A single T cell receptor beta chain is shown here with its context. In the original workflow: Counts of nucleated cells, estimated from reference gene primer amplification, were obtained. Repertoires were generated with immunoSEQ multiplex PCR, while TCRdb's copy carries only in-frame clones and drops some. That table furnishes V, J and clone size, whereas the DNA furnished D and trimming. The sample includes 180,000 or so clones, roughly nine tenths of them seen just once. The data originate from a study of blood T cell repertoires in COVID-19. Overall study context: Some COVID-19 samples were acute and others convalescent; all came from the United States, Italy and Spain. T cells, B-cell-depleted T cells, or PBMCs provided the cDNA or gDNA that served as material.

The junction had 7 bases not matched to a gene; V was cut back by 1 base and J by 5 bases. Per germline, CDR1 SGHNT and CDR2 YYREEE (reference sequence). The CDR3 is 15 residues long. Seattle participants joined during active infection and were tracked over time. The sample comprised peripheral blood. The TCR sequence derives from a woman aged 60-70 years with COVID-19, enrolled during active disease. The genes are TRBV5-4 and TRBJ1-1; the match to TRBD1 covers 8 bases. Here the CDR3 DNA reads TGTGCCAGCAGCTTGCTGACAGGGGAAGGGACTGAAGCTTTCTTT. Translated: CASSLLTGEGTEAFF. The full variable domain, its missing parts supplied by reference TRBV5-4 and TRBJ1-1, is ETGVTQSPTHLIKTRGQQVTLRCSSQSGHNTVSWYQQALGQGPQFIFQYYREEENGRGNFPPRFSGLQFPNYSSELNVNALELDDSALYLCASSLLTGEGTEAFFGQGTRLTVV.